This is a list of T cell receptor beta chains from one sample in a study of siplizumab effects on memory and regulatory T cells. Assay used: immunoSEQ multiplex PCR; TCRdb lists only in-frame clones, some missing. The sample shows about 120,000 clones, roughly 94% of them seen only once. The material sequenced was non-Treg CD4+ T cells sorted from blood. The receptor set was obtained from a human donor in good health. Both conserved end residues are part of each CDR3. A D gene is named only where the DNA matches it firmly. Part of the rows lack a size; the others show once, few, many or a class for expanded clones.

J	size	V	D	DNA	CDR3
TRBJ2-7	.	TRBV10-3	TRBD1	TGTGCCATCAGCCCGAGGACAGGGAACCACGAGCAGTACTTC	CAISPRTGNHEQYF
TRBJ1-2	.	TRBV7-2	.	TGTGCCAGCAGCTTAGGAACTAGGGGTATGGATGGCTACACCTTC	CASSLGTRGMDGYTF
TRBJ2-7	once	TRBV5-1	TRBD2	TGCGCCAGCAGCTGGGGACTAGTCGGCGACGAGCAGTACTTC	CASSWGLVGDEQYF
TRBJ1-5	.	TRBV2	.	TGTGCCAGCAGTACAGACAGTTACAATCAGCCCCAGCATTTT	CASSTDSYNQPQHF
TRBJ2-1	.	TRBV11-3	TRBD2	TGTGCCAGCAGTTCCGGGACTAGCGGGATCCCCTCCTACAATGAGCAGTTCTTC	CASSSGTSGIPSYNEQFF
TRBJ2-2	.	TRBV10-3	.	TGTGCCATCAGTGAGTTTCAGCTAAACACCGGGGAGCTGTTTTTT	CAISEFQLNTGELFF
TRBJ2-7	.	TRBV6-5	TRBD2	TGTGCCAGCAGTTACTCGGGAAGCGGGGGTAACTACGAGCAGTACTTC	CASSYSGSGGNYEQYF
TRBJ2-4	.	TRBV14	.	TGTGCCAGCAGCCCGCGATCCCAGCACCCGCTCCAAAACATTCAGTACTTC	CASSPRSQHPLQNIQYF
TRBJ2-6	.	TRBV5-1	TRBD2	TGCGCCAGCAGCTCTTCAGGAGCGGGGGCCTTTACTGGGGCCAACGTCCTGACTTTC	CASSSSGAGAFTGANVLTF
TRBJ2-1	.	TRBV7-3	TRBD2	TGTGCCAGCAGCTTGAGCGGGAGCATTTACAATGAGCAGTTCTTC	CASSLSGSIYNEQFF
TRBJ2-7	.	TRBV11-2	TRBD2	TGTGCCAGCTGTGGGGCGGGAGACGAGCAGTACTTC	CASCGAGDEQYF
TRBJ2-3	.	TRBV19	.	TGTGCCAGTAGTATATGGGGGGGCACAGATACGCAGTATTTT	CASSIWGGTDTQYF
TRBJ1-5	few	TRBV7-9	.	TGTGCCAGCAGCGTAGGACAGAGCAATCAGCCCCAGCATTTT	CASSVGQSNQPQHF
TRBJ2-3	.	TRBV5-1	.	TGCGCCAGCAGCTTGGGAACCTTGAGGGCAGATACGCAGTATTTT	CASSLGTLRADTQYF
TRBJ2-2	.	TRBV6-5	.	TGTGCCAGCAGTTACCGGGGAGGTGACACCGGGGAGCTGTTTTTT	CASSYRGGDTGELFF
TRBJ2-4	.	TRBV7-6	.	TGTGCCAGCAGCCCCGGCCAAATGGAGGATTCTAAAAACATTCAGTACTTC	CASSPGQMEDSKNIQYF
TRBJ2-3	.	TRBV7-3	TRBD2	TGTGCCAGCAGCTTAGGTAGCGGGAGTCCGTCTAGCACAGATACGCAGTATTTT	CASSLGSGSPSSTDTQYF
TRBJ1-1	.	TRBV11-2	.	TGTGCCAGCAGCTTAGCATACATGAACACTGAAGCTTTCTTT	CASSLAYMNTEAFF
TRBJ1-2	.	TRBV6-5	.	TGTGCCAGCAGTTCCTCTGATAGAAGGATCGATGGCTACACCTTC	CASSSSDRRIDGYTF
TRBJ1-3	.	TRBV27	TRBD1	TGTGCCAGCAGGGAAAGGGGGCGGGGAAACACCATATATTTT	CASRERGRGNTIYF
TRBJ1-5	.	TRBV19	.	TGTGCCAGTAGTATGCAATCCGGGGGCCAGCCCCAGCATTTT	CASSMQSGGQPQHF
TRBJ1-1	.	TRBV25-1	.	TGTGCCAGCAGTGAATATGGGGTGCGTGAAGCTTTCTTT	CASSEYGVREAFF
TRBJ2-6	.	TRBV5-1	.	TGCGCCAGCAGGGGCAGCTCTGGGGCCAACGTCCTGACTTTC	CASRGSSGANVLTF
TRBJ2-1	.	TRBV6-1	TRBD1	TGTGCCAGCAGTGTCGACCCCCGACAGGGGGCGTCCGACAATGAGCAGTTCTTC	CASSVDPRQGASDNEQFF
TRBJ1-2	once	TRBV5-1	.	TGCGCCAGCAGCTTGGGGCAGGCCTTTGGCTACACCTTC	CASSLGQAFGYTF